Listed below are T cell receptor beta chains from one sample, sequenced in a study of blood T cell repertoires in COVID-19. Sequenced by immunoSEQ multiplex PCR; TCRdb stores in-frame clones only, minus some. This table holds about 140,000 clones, 87% found once. Sequenced material: peripheral blood. Every receptor here comes from a middle-aged woman with acute or convalescent COVID-19. Both conserved end residues are part of each CDR3. The D gene is left open where the match is weak.

d_call: TRBD2
v_call: TRBV2
j_call: TRBJ2-5
cdr3_aa: CAILKPSGGETQYF

d_call: -
v_call: TRBV29-1
j_call: TRBJ1-2
cdr3_aa: CSVAQGNYGYTF

d_call: -
v_call: TRBV2
j_call: TRBJ2-3
cdr3_aa: CASSRESADTQYF

d_call: -
v_call: TRBV9
j_call: TRBJ2-3
cdr3_aa: CASSHPPFRATTDTQYF

d_call: -
v_call: TRBV9
j_call: TRBJ1-1
cdr3_aa: CASSPPIQNTEAFF

d_call: TRBD2
v_call: TRBV4-3
j_call: TRBJ2-2
cdr3_aa: CASSHSPSGEDTGELFF

d_call: -
v_call: TRBV21-1
j_call: TRBJ1-1
cdr3_aa: CASSDPQGGGTEAFF

d_call: TRBD1
v_call: TRBV28
j_call: TRBJ2-7
cdr3_aa: CASSNRDRGEQYF

d_call: -
v_call: TRBV5-6
j_call: TRBJ1-2
cdr3_aa: CASSFLSFNYGYTF

d_call: -
v_call: TRBV11-2
j_call: TRBJ2-1
cdr3_aa: CASSFSGSYNEQFF

d_call: TRBD2
v_call: TRBV5-1
j_call: TRBJ2-1
cdr3_aa: CASSTQAGGPLNEQFF

d_call: TRBD1
v_call: TRBV9
j_call: TRBJ1-4
cdr3_aa: CASSPTRTGRDEKLFF

d_call: -
v_call: TRBV19
j_call: TRBJ1-2
cdr3_aa: CATSRDIATNYGYTF

d_call: TRBD1
v_call: TRBV6-2/TRBV6-3
j_call: TRBJ2-7
cdr3_aa: CASSYSTRTGTEQYF

d_call: TRBD1
v_call: TRBV6-1
j_call: TRBJ2-3
cdr3_aa: CASSELPGQGTDTQYF

d_call: -
v_call: TRBV19
j_call: TRBJ1-1
cdr3_aa: CASSMFSRRGGPYTEAFF

d_call: -
v_call: TRBV21-1
j_call: TRBJ2-2
cdr3_aa: CASFSVSRGDTGELFF

d_call: -
v_call: TRBV7-9
j_call: TRBJ2-7
cdr3_aa: CASQPRGTYEQYF

d_call: -
v_call: TRBV9
j_call: TRBJ2-7
cdr3_aa: CASSPRDSTYEQYF

d_call: TRBD1
v_call: TRBV3-1/TRBV3-2
j_call: TRBJ1-4
cdr3_aa: CASSQVRPGQGNEKLFF

d_call: -
v_call: TRBV7-2
j_call: TRBJ2-2
cdr3_aa: CASSPRQELFF

d_call: -
v_call: TRBV20-1
j_call: TRBJ1-1
cdr3_aa: CSAVNRFEAFF

d_call: -
v_call: TRBV7-9
j_call: TRBJ1-4
cdr3_aa: CASSLGQSGEKLFF

d_call: -
v_call: TRBV29-1
j_call: TRBJ1-1
cdr3_aa: CSVAAGVTEAFF

d_call: -
v_call: TRBV27
j_call: TRBJ1-4
cdr3_aa: CASSFAGMEEKLFF

d_call: TRBD2
v_call: TRBV27
j_call: TRBJ2-1
cdr3_aa: CASSPIAGGSSYNEQFF

d_call: -
v_call: TRBV14
j_call: TRBJ1-6
cdr3_aa: CASSQGHTLHF

d_call: -
v_call: TRBV7-9
j_call: TRBJ1-3
cdr3_aa: CASSLGQAVGNTIYF

d_call: -
v_call: TRBV9
j_call: TRBJ1-1
cdr3_aa: CASSPQKEAFF

d_call: -
v_call: TRBV6-2/TRBV6-3
j_call: TRBJ2-5
cdr3_aa: CASSYSTVLGTQYF

d_call: -
v_call: TRBV7-2
j_call: TRBJ2-3
cdr3_aa: CASSLDHYTQYF

d_call: TRBD2
v_call: TRBV7-3
j_call: TRBJ2-1
cdr3_aa: CASSAGLAYNEQFF

d_call: TRBD2
v_call: TRBV24-1
j_call: TRBJ2-3
cdr3_aa: CATSTTSGVRPDTQYF

d_call: TRBD2
v_call: TRBV4-3
j_call: TRBJ2-3
cdr3_aa: CASSQEGLETDTQYF

d_call: -
v_call: TRBV7-8
j_call: TRBJ1-1
cdr3_aa: CASSTRQGRTEAFF

d_call: -
v_call: TRBV7-2
j_call: TRBJ2-7
cdr3_aa: CASSLRGGEDEQYF

d_call: TRBD1
v_call: TRBV27
j_call: TRBJ1-2
cdr3_aa: CASSPGQGRGYGYTF

d_call: -
v_call: TRBV11-3
j_call: TRBJ1-2
cdr3_aa: CASSLGLRGNYGYTF